These 24 T cell receptor beta chains originate from one sample sequenced in a study of blood T cell repertoires in COVID-19 (dated by TCRdb to about 2020). Receptors were amplified or captured by the immunoSEQ multiplex PCR assay. This immuneACCESS table, as held by TCRdb, lists in-frame sequences with V and J called but not all clones. Of the missing ones, under half trace to an unresolved V gene in checked studies; the others have no known cause. The sample profile shows 150,000 to 200,000 clones; 80% of them were found once. The top ten constitute about 15% of the sample. The sample was PBMCs or T cells enriched from blood (not recorded which). Receptor source: a man in his sixties who had been exposed to COVID-19.

The chain combines TRBV5-1 with TRBJ1-3, with 10 bases matching TRBD1. Losses at the gene ends were 2 bases for V and 0 bases for J; bases not matched to a gene: 5. The CDR3 contains 17 residues. CDR1 and CDR2 from the germline V gene are SGHRS and YFSETQ. Here the CDR3 reads CASSFRTGGGSGNTIYF. The DNA of the CDR3 is TGCGCCAGCAGCTTTCGGACAGGGGGAGGCTCTGGAAACACCATATATTTT.

This chain joins TRBV19 and TRBJ2-2, with 7 bases that match TRBD1. CDR1 is LNHDA and CDR2 is SQIVND in the germline V gene (reference sequence). The V and J ends lost 3 bases and 3 bases, in that order; junction bases with no gene match: 4. The CDR3 length is 15 residues. This CDR3 is CASSMGRGYTGELFF. The CDR3 DNA reads TGTGCCAGTAGTATGGGCAGGGGGTACACCGGGGAGCTGTTTTTT. Supplemented by reference TRBV19 and TRBJ2-2, the full variable domain reads DGGITQSPKYLFRKEGQNVTLSCEQNLNHDAMYWYRQDPGQGLRLIYYSQIVNDFQKGDIAEGYSVSREKKESFPLTVTSAQKNPTAFYLCASSMGRGYTGELFFGEGSRLTVL.

This clone was found once. J is TRBJ2-7 and V is TRBV27, with unresolved D. The CDR3 is 13 residues long. From germline, CDR1 is MNHEY and CDR2 SMNVEV (reference sequence). V gave up 6 bases and J gave up 1 base, with 10 bases separating them. For the CDR3, the DNA is TGTGCCAGCAGATTCGACATATCCTACGAGCAGTACTTC. This codes for CASRFDISYEQYF.

The genes are TRBV3-1 (or the pseudogene TRBV3-2) and TRBJ1-5, with D hard to call. The CDR3 runs to 13 residues. Trimming left V 5 bases short and J 7 bases short, with 12 bases between. CDR1 LGHDT and CDR2 YNNKEL come from the germline V gene (reference sequence). The CDR3 sequence is CASSATGLQPQHF. CDR3 coding DNA: TGTGCCAGCAGCGCGACGGGTTTGCAGCCCCAGCATTTT.

This CDR3 is CATATPGLANEQYF. The CDR3 DNA follows: TGTGCCACCGCGACCCCCGGACTAGCGAACGAGCAGTACTTC. The chain joins TRBV19 to TRBJ2-7, with 9 bases identical to TRBD2. Unmatched junction bases numbered 12, after V lost 10 bases and J lost 5 bases. This CDR3 contains 14 residues. In germline, CDR1 is LNHDA, CDR2 SQIVND (reference sequence).

The chain joins TRBV28 to TRBJ2-1, with a weak D call TRBD1 (6 bases). The V end lost 2 bases, the J end lost 11 bases, and 13 bases lay between the germline ends. The CDR3 has 13 amino acids. The V gene's germline CDR1 is MDHEN and CDR2 SYDVKM. CDR3 bases: TGTGCCAGCAGTTTAGCAATACAGGGCCAGCAGTTCTTC. It specifies CASSLAIQGQQFF.

This chain joins TRBV15 and TRBJ1-1; 7 nucleotides match TRBD1. The germline CDR1 and CDR2 sequences are LNHNV and YYDKDF (reference sequence). This CDR3 region has 15 residues. V was pared by 4 bases and J by 7 bases, with 12 bases of the junction left unmatched. The CDR3 here is CATSIQTGVPGEAFF. The CDR3 DNA reads as TGTGCCACCAGCATTCAAACAGGGGTGCCCGGTGAAGCTTTCTTT.

The CDR3 reads CASSTKTSGRTRQYF. For the CDR3, the DNA is TGTGCCAGCAGCACGAAGACTAGCGGGAGGACCCGACAGTACTTC. The chain couples TRBV11-2 to TRBJ2-4; the match to TRBD2 covers 13 bases. Germline loops: CDR1 SGHAT, CDR2 FQNNGV. This CDR3 has 15 residues. The ends lost 5 bases at V and 13 bases at J; junction bases unmatched: 11. Full variable domain (outside the CDR3, taken from reference TRBV11-2 and TRBJ2-4): EAGVAQSPRYKIIEKRQSVAFWCNPISGHATLYWYQQILGQGPKLLIQFQNNGVVDDSQLPKDRFSAERLKGVDSTLKIQPAKLEDSAVYLCASSTKTSGRTRQYFGAGTRLSVL.

The chain employs TRBV11-1 and TRBJ2-5; 11 nucleotides agree with TRBD1. V lost 4 bases, J lost 3 bases, and 7 bases stayed unmatched. This CDR3 is built from 16 residues. Germline values: CDR1 SGHAT, CDR2 FQDESV (reference sequence). The CDR3 DNA reads TGTGCCAGCAGCTCCCGGGACAGGGGGAAGAAAGAGACCCAGTACTTC. This translates into CASSSRDRGKKETQYF.

This chain connects TRBV3-1 (or the pseudogene TRBV3-2) to TRBJ1-2; TRBD1 agrees at 8 bases. Germline V gene data show CDR1 as LGHDT and CDR2 as YNNKEL (reference sequence). With 1 base clipped from V and 4 bases from J, the junction kept 5 bases outside the gene matches. This CDR3 spans 15 amino acids. The CDR3 bases are TGTGCCAGCAGCCAAGGGACAGGGAGTCGCTATGGCTACACCTTC. The encoded protein is CASSQGTGSRYGYTF.

V gene TRBV18 combines with J gene TRBJ1-4, with D perhaps matching TRBD1 (6 bases). This CDR3 contains 14 residues. Germline V gene data show CDR1 as KGHSH and CDR2 as LQKENI. V was clipped by 3 bases and J by 8 bases, with 13 bases between them. This CDR3 is CASSPGQRLEKLFF. In nucleotides, the CDR3 is TGTGCCAGCTCACCGGGACAACGCTTGGAAAAACTGTTTTTT.

The chain carries TRBV7-2 and TRBJ1-2, with a tentative D call TRBD1 (5 bases). V lost 2 bases, J lost 4 bases, and 14 bases lay in between. The CDR3 sequence is 15 residues long. Germline CDR1 is SGHTA and CDR2 is FQGNSA. CDR3 residues: CASSLKSGDGYGYTF. For the CDR3, the DNA is TGTGCCAGCAGCTTAAAGTCGGGGGATGGCTATGGCTACACCTTC.

J is TRBJ1-1 and V is TRBV11-1; TRBD1 matches 8 bases. The CDR3 is 15 amino acids. Unmatched junction bases numbered 8, after V lost 1 base and J lost 7 bases. Germline loops: CDR1 SGHAT, CDR2 FQDESV (reference sequence). For the CDR3, the DNA is TGTGCCAGCAGCTTAGGGGCGCAGGGGGCCGGTGAAGCTTTCTTT. Translated: CASSLGAQGAGEAFF.

This clone has a handful of counts. The chain is built from TRBV11-2 and TRBJ2-7, with a weak D call TRBD2 (5 bases). Germline loops: CDR1 SGHAT, CDR2 FQNNGV. The CDR3 is 14 residues long. V was cut by 5 bases and J by 1 base, with 12 bases left in between. DNA for the CDR3: TGTGCCAGCAGCCCCCCCGGGGTATCCTACGAGCAGTACTTC. The encoded protein is CASSPPGVSYEQYF.

The rearrangement uses TRBV5-4 and TRBJ2-5; D gene unclear. V dropped 5 bases and J dropped 1 base, with 9 bases sitting between them. The CDR3 covers 13 residues. Germline V gene lookup returns CDR1 SGHNT and CDR2 YYREEE (reference sequence). DNA for the CDR3: TGTGCCAGCAGGATGGTTAGCCAAGAGACCCAGTACTTC. Translating gives CASRMVSQETQYF. The full variable domain, rest sourced from reference TRBV5-4 and TRBJ2-5, is ETGVTQSPTHLIKTRGQQVTLRCSSQSGHNTVSWYQQALGQGPQFIFQYYREEENGRGNFPPRFSGLQFPNYSSELNVNALELDDSALYLCASRMVSQETQYFGPGTRLLVL.

The chain combines TRBV6-5 with TRBJ1-2; 11 nucleotides match TRBD1. With V trimmed by 10 bases and J by 8 bases, 9 bases remained unmatched. Germline V gene data show CDR1 as MNHEY and CDR2 as SVGAGI. The CDR3 is 13 residues long. The CDR3 sequence: CATRGQGAGGYTF. The DNA of the CDR3 is TGTGCCACTCGAGGACAGGGGGCAGGCGGCTACACCTTC.

The gene calls are TRBV2 and TRBJ2-3; 9 bases fit TRBD2. With V trimmed by 4 bases and J by 2 bases, 13 bases remained unmatched. Germline CDR1 and CDR2: SNHLY and FYNNEI. The CDR3 is made up of 18 amino acids. The CDR3 bases are TGTGCCAGCAGTGTAGGTAGCGGGAGAGCCACCATCACAGATACGCAGTATTTT. Residues: CASSVGSGRATITDTQYF.

V and J are TRBV12-3 or TRBV12-4 and TRBJ1-5; 7 bases agree with TRBD1. The CDR3 totals 13 residues. Trimming took 6 bases from V and 9 from J; bases not matched to a gene: 8. Here the CDR3 reads CASSRGQRRPQHF. The CDR3, as DNA: TGTGCCAGCAGCAGGGGACAGCGACGGCCCCAGCATTTT.

The chain is built from TRBV7-3 and TRBJ1-1; tentatively, D is TRBD1 (5 bases). V lost 5 bases and J 11 bases, leaving 18 bases between the germline ends. Germline CDR1 is SGHTA and CDR2 is FQGTGA. This CDR3 has 13 amino acids. This chain's CDR3 is CASSPGPKQEAFF. As DNA, the CDR3 is TGTGCCAGCAGCCCCGGTCCCAAACAGGAGGCTTTCTTT.

V is TRBV7-6 and J is TRBJ2-7; TRBD2 might be the D (6 bases). Germline V lookup: CDR1 SGHVS, CDR2 FNYEAQ. This CDR3 has 13 amino acids. Trimming removed 5 bases at V and 4 bases at J, with 12 bases between. This CDR3 reads CASSLGTQYEQYF. The CDR3 nucleotides read TGTGCCAGCAGCCTCGGGACTCAATACGAGCAGTACTTC.

The genes are TRBV19 and TRBJ1-1; TRBD1 is a possible D gene (5 bases). CDR1 is LNHDA and CDR2 is SQIVND in the germline V gene (reference sequence). The CDR3 has 11 amino acids. V was cut by 9 bases and J by 6 bases, with 11 bases left in between. The CDR3 sequence: CASSGGAEAFF. For the CDR3, the DNA is TGTGCCAGCAGTGGGGGGGCTGAAGCTTTCTTT.

This clone appeared a single time. This chain links TRBV14 with TRBJ2-3; tentative D call: TRBD2 (6 bases). This CDR3 has 15 residues. V was shortened by 0 bases and J by 5 bases, with 12 bases between the two germline ends. CDR1 SGHDN and CDR2 FVKESK come from the germline V gene. In DNA, the CDR3 is TGTGCCAGCAGCCAAGATGGGGGAGGCGAAGATACGCAGTATTTT. Translating gives CASSQDGGGEDTQYF.

The chain employs TRBV15 and TRBJ2-7; 8 bases align to TRBD1. Trimming took 0 bases from V and 5 from J; bases not matched to a gene: 9. CDR1 is LNHNV, CDR2 YYDKDF, per germline (reference sequence). This CDR3 has 16 amino acids. The CDR3 sequence is CATSRDLGRGRHEQYF. CDR3 sequence (DNA): TGTGCCACCAGCAGAGATCTGGGCAGGGGGCGCCACGAGCAGTACTTC.

This chain uses TRBV3-1 (or the pseudogene TRBV3-2) with TRBJ2-1; perhaps TRBD2 as D (6 bases). Trimming took off 3 bases at V and 10 bases at J, with 19 bases between the two ends. The CDR3 spans 15 residues. Germline-derived CDR1 and CDR2 are LGHDT and YNNKEL (reference sequence). CDR3 residues: CASSQWASAWTEQFF. CDR3 coding DNA: TGTGCCAGCAGCCAGTGGGCTAGCGCCTGGACCGAGCAGTTCTTC.